The rows below give T cell receptor beta chains drawn from one sample of a study of T cell responses to AZD1222 COVID-19 vaccine. Here immunoSEQ multiplex PCR was the method, and the copy in TCRdb shows in-frame clones only, minus some. This table has around 78,000 clones, roughly 85% appearing once. The sample consisted of peripheral blood, taken on day 0 of AZD1222 vaccination. Receptor source: an adult in good health. CDR3s include the opening cysteine and the closing phenylalanine or tryptophan. D genes are given only for firm matches. Size values are once, few and many counts, or a class for expanded clones, and some rows have none.

CDR3 DNA | CDR3 protein | clone size | J gene | V gene | D gene
TGTGCCAGCACCCAACAGGGAAACTATGGCTACACCTTC | CASTQQGNYGYTF | . | TRBJ1-2 | TRBV13 | .
TGTGCCAGCAGTTTAGGGAGCGCGCAGTTCTTC | CASSLGSAQFF | . | TRBJ2-1 | TRBV12-3/TRBV12-4 | .
TGTGCCAGCAGTTACTCGCGACTGATGAACACTGAAGCTTTCTTT | CASSYSRLMNTEAFF | few | TRBJ1-1 | TRBV6-5 | .
TGCGCCAGCAGCCAAGACGGCAGGGGGAGCTATGGCTACACCTTC | CASSQDGRGSYGYTF | once | TRBJ1-2 | TRBV4-3 | TRBD1
TGTGCCAGTACCTGGGGGGGTGGCACTGAAGCTTTCTTT | CASTWGGGTEAFF | . | TRBJ1-1 | TRBV19 | .
TGTGCCAGCAGTCGGGCGGGGCCTAGCACAGATACGCAGTATTTT | CASSRAGPSTDTQYF | once | TRBJ2-3 | TRBV5-4 | .
TGCAGCGTTGAAGGAGGGGACAATAACTATGGCTACACCTTC | CSVEGGDNNYGYTF | . | TRBJ1-2 | TRBV29-1 | .
TGTGCCAGTTCTCCGGGACTAGGTTACAATGAGCAGTTCTTC | CASSPGLGYNEQFF | . | TRBJ2-1 | TRBV19 | TRBD2
TGTGCCAGTAGTATAGGAGCGACCCTGGGAGAGACCCAGTACTTC | CASSIGATLGETQYF | . | TRBJ2-5 | TRBV19 | .
TGTGCCAGCAGCCAGGCCAGGGCGGGCACCGGGGAGCTGTTTTTT | CASSQARAGTGELFF | . | TRBJ2-2 | TRBV14 | .